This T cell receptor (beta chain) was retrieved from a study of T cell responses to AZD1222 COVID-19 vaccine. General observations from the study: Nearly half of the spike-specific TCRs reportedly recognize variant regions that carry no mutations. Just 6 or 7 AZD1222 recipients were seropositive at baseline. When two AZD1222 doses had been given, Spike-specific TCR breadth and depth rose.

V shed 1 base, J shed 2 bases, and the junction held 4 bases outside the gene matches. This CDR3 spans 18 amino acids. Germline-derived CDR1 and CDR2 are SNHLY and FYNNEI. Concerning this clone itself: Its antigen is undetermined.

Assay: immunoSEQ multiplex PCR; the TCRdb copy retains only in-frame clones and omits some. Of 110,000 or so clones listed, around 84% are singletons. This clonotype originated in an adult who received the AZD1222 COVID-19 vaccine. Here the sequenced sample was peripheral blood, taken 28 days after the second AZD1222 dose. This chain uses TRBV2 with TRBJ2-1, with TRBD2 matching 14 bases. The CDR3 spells CASSEGTSGGLTYNEQFF. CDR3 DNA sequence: TGTGCCAGCAGTGAAGGGACTAGCGGGGGGCTCACCTACAATGAGCAGTTCTTC.